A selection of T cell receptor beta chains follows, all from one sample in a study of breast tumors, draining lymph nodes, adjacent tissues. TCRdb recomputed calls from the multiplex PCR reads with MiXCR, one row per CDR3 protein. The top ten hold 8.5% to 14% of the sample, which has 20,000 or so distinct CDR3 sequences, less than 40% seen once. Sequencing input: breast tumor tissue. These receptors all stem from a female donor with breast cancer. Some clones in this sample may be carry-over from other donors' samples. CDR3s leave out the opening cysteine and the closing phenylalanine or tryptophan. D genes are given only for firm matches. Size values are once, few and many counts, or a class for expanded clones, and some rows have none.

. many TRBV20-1 SARISAVAVLTSTDTQY
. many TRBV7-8 ASSLVLGIFAYEQY
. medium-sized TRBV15 ATSREGSYEQY
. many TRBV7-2 ASSLGSWYEQY
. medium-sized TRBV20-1 SALEPNTGELF
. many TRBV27 ASSTVQGDGEQF
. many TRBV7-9 ASSFWRLNQETQY
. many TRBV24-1 ATSAVGEEYNEQF
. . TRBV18 ASSPQTDYGYT
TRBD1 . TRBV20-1 SAKGTGNTGELF
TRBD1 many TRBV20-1 SAQDRVGNSNQPQH
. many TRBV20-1 SARRANSPLH
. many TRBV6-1 ASSEEVAVSTDTQY
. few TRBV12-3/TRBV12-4 ASNTGSTEAF
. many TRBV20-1 SARQPGRSRYSPLH
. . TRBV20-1 SARETTSEAF
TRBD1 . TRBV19 ASSIGQGYEQY
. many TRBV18 ASSPVAGSSYNEQF
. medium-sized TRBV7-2 ASSFQESRTDTQY